This T cell receptor (beta chain) is from a study of blood T cells in healthy people across ages. Points from the study as a whole: Fewer expanded clones and more diversity marked long-lived versus aged donors. Among T cells, TCR beta diversity per million cells dropped roughly linearly as age rose. Correlation between TCR beta diversity and naive T cell percentage was strong. One million T cells yielded diversity estimates that were considered underestimates.

This CDR3 is built from 15 residues. Germline-derived CDR1 and CDR2 are SGHTA and FQGNSA. V lost 5 bases, J lost 6 bases, and 9 bases stayed unmatched. Through a sample-barcoded 5' primer and a J-beta primer mix, a second PCR was run for roughly 7 to 11 cycles. TCRdb reprocessed the 5' RACE reads via MiXCR and lists one record per CDR3 protein. The table lists about 670,000 distinct CDR3 sequences, roughly two fifths of them singletons. With regard to this clonotype: What it recognizes is unknown.

This clonotype was obtained from a man aged 80 or over in good health. The chain links TRBV7-2 to TRBJ2-1; 8 nucleotides line up with TRBD2. The sample taken for sequencing was blood. The CDR3, as DNA: TGTGCCAGCAGCCGGACGGGGGGGACCCCCAATGAGCAGTTCTTC. Protein product: CASSRTGGTPNEQFF.